One sample yielded the 13 T cell receptor beta chains listed below, sequenced in a study of shared clonotypes between healthy human individuals. The data were produced by immunoSEQ multiplex PCR, yet TCRdb's version contains in-frame clones alone and is incomplete. Counted here are about 560,000 clones, roughly 72% occurring once; the ten biggest clones make up about 12%. Sequencing input: PBMCs. The receptors were gathered from a woman aged 40 to 50 in good health. Some clones in this sample may be carry-over from other donors' samples.

Comment on this clone: This CDR3 is also generated by other DNA sequences in the sample. This chain links TRBV5-1 with TRBJ2-2; D is ambiguous. V gave up 1 base and J gave up 2 bases, with 6 bases separating them. This CDR3 is 14 amino acids long. Germline assignment: CDR1 SGHRS and CDR2 YFSETQ. CDR3: CASSLTVNTGELFF. The CDR3 nucleotides read TGCGCCAGCAGCTTGACAGTAAACACCGGGGAGCTGTTTTTT.

The chain joins TRBV5-4 to TRBJ2-7; TRBD2 matches 14 bases. The CDR3 length is 16 residues. Per germline, CDR1 SGHNT and CDR2 YYREEE (reference sequence). With 0 bases clipped from V and 5 bases from J, the junction kept 4 bases outside the gene matches. This CDR3 reads CASSLAGTSGRHEQYF. The CDR3 coding sequence is TGTGCCAGCAGCTTGGCGGGGACTAGCGGGAGACACGAGCAGTACTTC.

The chain uses TRBV18 and TRBJ1-1, with D unclear. The CDR3 consists of 15 residues. Germline V gene lookup returns CDR1 KGHSH and CDR2 LQKENI. The V end was cut by 3 bases, the J end by 6 bases, with 17 bases between. CDR3 DNA sequence: TGTGCCAGCTCACCGGTTGGAGCAACTCCCCCTGAAGCTTTCTTT. This codes for CASSPVGATPPEAFF.

This clone was counted ten times or more. The J gene is TRBJ1-1, the V gene TRBV6-4; D ambiguous. Looked up from germline, CDR1 is MRHNA and CDR2 is SNTAGT. V was shortened by 4 bases and J by 6 bases, with 18 bases between the two germline ends. The CDR3 covers 15 residues. CDR3 sequence reads: CASSADSGPAAEAFF. In DNA, the CDR3 is TGTGCCAGCAGTGCAGACTCGGGCCCGGCGGCTGAAGCTTTCTTT.

This clone was recorded only once. J is TRBJ2-4 and V is TRBV27, with TRBD1 matching over 9 bases. CDR1 is MNHEY, CDR2 SMNVEV, per germline (reference sequence). V dropped 6 bases and J dropped 7; count of bases not matched to a gene: 7. The CDR3 is 14 amino acids. Here the CDR3 DNA reads TGTGCCAGCAGGGGGACAGGGTGGCGCAACATTCAGTACTTC. Protein product: CASRGTGWRNIQYF.

This clone was recorded a few times. The chain has TRBV6-5 and TRBJ1-4, with D unclear. The CDR3 totals 12 residues. Trimming took off 8 bases at V and 4 bases at J, with 8 bases between the two ends. The germline gives CDR1 MNHEY, CDR2 SVGAGI. CDR3 nucleotide sequence: TGTGCCAGCGGCTCGGGTAATGAAAAACTGTTTTTT. Translating gives CASGSGNEKLFF.

This clone showed up just a few times. This sequence joins TRBV18 and TRBJ1-5; D is undetermined. CDR1 and CDR2 from the germline V gene are KGHSH and LQKENI. Deletions cut 1 base from V and 4 bases from J, with 5 bases between. This CDR3 is built from 13 residues. This CDR3 reads CASSPQQNQPQHF. In nucleotides, the CDR3 is TGTGCCAGCTCACCACAACAGAATCAGCCCCAGCATTTT.

This clone was counted once. Additional DNA sequences in this sample encode the identical CDR3. The chain has TRBV30 and TRBJ2-7; no definite D call. This CDR3 comprises 11 residues. V shed 0 bases and J shed 4 bases, with 4 bases lying between them. The V gene's germline CDR1 is GTSNPN and CDR2 SVGIG (reference sequence). CDR3 DNA: TGTGCCTGGAGTGTAGGGTACGAGCAGTACTTC. Encoded protein: CAWSVGYEQYF.

The chain couples TRBV4-1 to TRBJ1-2; a weak D match, TRBD1 (5 bases). The CDR3 runs to 14 residues. Germline V gene lookup returns CDR1 MGHRA and CDR2 YSYEKL. V shed 4 bases and J shed 4 bases, with 13 bases lying between them. As DNA, the CDR3 is TGCGCCAGCAGCCCAATGAGGGGCAGCTATGGCTACACCTTC. Its protein is CASSPMRGSYGYTF.

The table lists this clone with many counts. The same CDR3 arises from other DNA sequences in this sample as well. The gene calls are TRBV19 and TRBJ2-2; possibly TRBD1 for D (6 bases). Deletions cut 7 bases from V and 1 base from J, with 13 bases between. Germline assignment: CDR1 LNHDA and CDR2 SQIVND (reference sequence). CDR3 length: 15 residues. In DNA form, the CDR3 reads TGTGCCAGTACCGTCTCACAGGGGAACACCGGGGAGCTGTTTTTT. As protein: CASTVSQGNTGELFF.

V and J are TRBV29-1 and TRBJ2-5, with TRBD2 identical over 12 bases. J lost 5 bases, V lost 5 bases, and 9 bases had no gene match. This CDR3 is 15 amino acids long. Germline assignment: CDR1 SQVTM and CDR2 ANQGSEA. The CDR3 here is CSVSGLAGLQETQYF. The CDR3 nucleotides read TGCAGCGTTTCCGGACTAGCGGGACTACAGGAGACCCAGTACTTC.

This clone occurred once. This sequence joins TRBV2 and TRBJ2-3; 7 bases agree with TRBD2. The CDR3 sequence is 14 residues long. CDR1 and CDR2 from the germline V gene are SNHLY and FYNNEI. After removal of 6 bases from V and 5 bases from J, the junction contained 8 bases not matched to a gene. This CDR3 is CASREWEGQDTQYF. CDR3 DNA: TGTGCCAGCAGGGAGTGGGAGGGCCAAGATACGCAGTATTTT. The full variable domain, with the rest looked up from reference TRBV2 and TRBJ2-3, is EPEVTQTPSHQVTQMGQEVILRCVPISNHLYFYWYRQILGQKVEFLVSFYNNEISEKSEIFDDQFSVERPDGSNFTLKIRSTKLEDSAMYFCASREWEGQDTQYFGPGTRLTVL.

This chain joins TRBV6-5 and TRBJ1-2; the match to TRBD1 covers 9 bases. The trim removed 4 bases at V and 5 bases at J, leaving 11 bases unmatched. Germline-derived CDR1 and CDR2 are MNHEY and SVGAGI. This CDR3 is 16 amino acids long. CDR3 sequence reads: CASSFDNRGRGYGYTF. The CDR3 region has the DNA TGTGCCAGCAGTTTCGATAACAGGGGGCGCGGTTATGGCTACACCTTC.